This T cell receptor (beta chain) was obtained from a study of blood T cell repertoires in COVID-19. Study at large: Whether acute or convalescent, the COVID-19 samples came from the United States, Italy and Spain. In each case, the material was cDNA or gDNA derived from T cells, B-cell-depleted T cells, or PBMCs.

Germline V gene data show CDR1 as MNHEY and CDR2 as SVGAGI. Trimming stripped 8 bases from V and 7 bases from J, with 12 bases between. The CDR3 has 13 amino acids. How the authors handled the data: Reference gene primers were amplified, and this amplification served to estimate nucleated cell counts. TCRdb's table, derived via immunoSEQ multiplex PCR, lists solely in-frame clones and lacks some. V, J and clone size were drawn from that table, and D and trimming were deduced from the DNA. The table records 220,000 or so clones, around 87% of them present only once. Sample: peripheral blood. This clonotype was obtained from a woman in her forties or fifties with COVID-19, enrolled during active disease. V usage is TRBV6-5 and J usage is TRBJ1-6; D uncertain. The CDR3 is CASSRRINSPLHF. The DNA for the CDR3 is TGTGCCAGCTCCCGCAGGATCAATTCACCCCTCCACTTT.